The 9 T cell receptor beta chains reported below all come from one sample, sequenced in a study of blood T cell repertoires in COVID-19. The method was immunoSEQ multiplex PCR; TCRdb's version includes in-frame clones alone and lacks a portion of them. The repertoire holds about 270,000 clones, with approximately 86% as singletons. The sample was peripheral blood. Receptors originate from a woman between 18 and 29 years old with acute or convalescent COVID-19.

This chain joins TRBV28 and TRBJ1-1, with TRBD1 matching 7 bases. The V and J ends lost 7 bases and 1 base, in that order; junction bases with no gene match: 3. Germline assignment: CDR1 MDHEN and CDR2 SYDVKM. This CDR3 spans 13 amino acids. Here the CDR3 DNA reads TGTGCCAGCAAGAGACAGGGGAACACTGAAGCTTTCTTT. This sequence encodes CASKRQGNTEAFF.

The V and J genes are TRBV27 and TRBJ1-6; no reliable D call. From germline, CDR1 is MNHEY and CDR2 SMNVEV (reference sequence). V gave up 0 bases and J gave up 6 bases, with 9 bases separating them. The CDR3 has 15 amino acids. CDR3 sequence: CASSLSSTSNSPLHF. CDR3 DNA sequence: TGTGCCAGCAGTTTATCCTCGACATCTAATTCACCCCTCCACTTT.

This clone came up once. The V call is TRBV3-1 (or the pseudogene TRBV3-2), the J call TRBJ1-1; D remains ambiguous. Looked up from germline, CDR1 is LGHDT and CDR2 is YNNKEL (reference sequence). Trimming left V 4 bases short and J 6 bases short, with 12 bases between. The length of the CDR3 is 13 residues. Written as DNA, the CDR3 is TGTGCCAGCAGCCGGGAGGGTGCCGCTGAAGCTTTCTTT. This codes for CASSREGAAEAFF.

This clone was detected only a few times. The rearrangement links TRBV27 to TRBJ1-5; TRBD1 matches 8 bases. The CDR3 loop spans 15 amino acids. Unmatched junction bases numbered 4, after V lost 4 bases and J lost 2 bases. From germline, CDR1 is MNHEY and CDR2 SMNVEV (reference sequence). The CDR3 here is CASSSDRGGNQPQHF. The CDR3 nucleotides are TGTGCCAGCAGTTCTGACAGGGGCGGCAATCAGCCCCAGCATTTT.

The CDR3 sequence: CASSKGAAGNQPQHF. In DNA, the CDR3 is TGTGCCAGCAGCAAAGGGGCAGCGGGGAATCAGCCCCAGCATTTT. The chain uses TRBV27 and TRBJ1-5; tentative D call: TRBD1 (5 bases). V gave up 6 bases and J gave up 4 bases, with 16 bases separating them. The V gene's germline CDR1 is MNHEY and CDR2 SMNVEV (reference sequence). The CDR3 has 15 amino acids.

This clone was seen a few times. V is TRBV7-8 and J is TRBJ1-5; no clear D gene. CDR1 is SGHVS and CDR2 is FQNEAQ in the germline V gene. This CDR3 comprises 14 residues. The V end was cut by 3 bases, the J end by 6 bases, with 12 bases between. The CDR3 nucleotides are TGTGCCAGCAGCTTGGACGAGGGCAGTCAGCCCCAGCATTTT. This sequence encodes CASSLDEGSQPQHF.

The chain joins TRBV19 to TRBJ1-4, with a tentative D call TRBD1 (6 bases). Trimming left V 3 bases short and J 3 bases short, with 11 bases between. The germline V gene has CDR1 LNHDA and CDR2 SQIVND (reference sequence). The CDR3 spans 15 residues. DNA for the CDR3: TGTGCCAGTAGTATCATCCAGGGGTCTAATGAAAAACTGTTTTTT. Protein: CASSIIQGSNEKLFF.

The chain has TRBV9 and TRBJ2-7, with TRBD2 as a possible D gene (6 bases). Germline V gene sequence: CDR1 SGDLS, CDR2 YYNGEE. CDR3 length equals 15 residues. The V gene lost 2 bases and the J gene lost 2 bases, with 14 bases spanning the gap. Here the CDR3 reads CASSVGGGLAYEQYF. The CDR3 DNA sequence: TGTGCCAGCAGCGTTGGGGGAGGACTTGCCTACGAGCAGTACTTC.

The chain combines TRBV20-1 with TRBJ2-7; TRBD1 matches 9 bases. Germline CDR1 reads DFQATT; CDR2 reads SNEGSKA (reference sequence). Trimming removed 3 bases from V and 7 bases from J; junction bases left unmatched: 7. The CDR3 is made up of 13 amino acids. CDR3 nucleotides: TGCAGTGCTAGTCTACAGGGGGCGGGTGAGCAGTACTTC. It translates to CSASLQGAGEQYF.